This T cell receptor (beta chain) originates from a study of CD8+ T cells in alopecia areata. Once RNA had been extracted, it was reverse transcribed into cDNA to act as the sequencing template. Profiled with immunoSEQ multiplex PCR; TCRdb holds only in-frame clones, not every one. The table includes some 160,000 clones, 62% detected once. Worth noting for this clone: Its matching antigen is unknown. Other nucleotide sequences in the sample specify the same CDR3.

This CDR3 comprises 13 residues. V was cut by 0 bases and J by 0 bases, with 6 bases left in between. CDR1 is SQVTM and CDR2 is ANQGSEA in the germline V gene. Study-wide findings and caveats: Especially in alopecia totalis/universalis, lesional scalp showed greater clonality than normal scalp did.

The chain uses TRBV29-1 and TRBJ2-7; D remains ambiguous. The sequenced sample was CD8+ T cells sorted from blood. The receptor's source is a human donor in good health. DNA for the CDR3: TGCAGCGTTGAAGAGTTGGGCTCCTACGAGCAGTACTTC. Its translation: CSVEELGSYEQYF.